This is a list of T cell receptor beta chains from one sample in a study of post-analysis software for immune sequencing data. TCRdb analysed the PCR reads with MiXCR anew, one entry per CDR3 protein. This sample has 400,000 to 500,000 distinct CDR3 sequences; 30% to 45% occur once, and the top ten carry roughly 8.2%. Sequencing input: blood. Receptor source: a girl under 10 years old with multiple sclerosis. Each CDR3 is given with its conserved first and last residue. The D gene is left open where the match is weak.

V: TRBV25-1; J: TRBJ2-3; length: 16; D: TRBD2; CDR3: CASSEGTSEGTDMQYF
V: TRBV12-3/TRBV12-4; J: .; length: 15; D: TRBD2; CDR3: CASSSLAGGPGEQYF
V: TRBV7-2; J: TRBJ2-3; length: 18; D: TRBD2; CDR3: CASSPANSSGRAGNTQYF
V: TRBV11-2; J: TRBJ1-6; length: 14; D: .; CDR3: CASSLPGYNSPLHF
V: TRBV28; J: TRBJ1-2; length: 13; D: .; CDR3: CASSLSARASYTF
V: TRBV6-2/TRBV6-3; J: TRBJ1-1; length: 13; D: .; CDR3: CASRDQRGTEAFF
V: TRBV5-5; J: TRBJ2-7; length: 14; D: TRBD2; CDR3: CASSLIRGLAAEYF
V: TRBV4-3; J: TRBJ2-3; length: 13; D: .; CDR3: CASSISSTDTQYF
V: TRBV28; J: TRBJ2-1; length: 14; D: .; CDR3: CASSLHGQRNEQFF
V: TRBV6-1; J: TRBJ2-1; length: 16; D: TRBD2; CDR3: CASSEVLAGSYNEQFF
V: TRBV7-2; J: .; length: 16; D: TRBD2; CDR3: CASSFEVASGGYEQYF
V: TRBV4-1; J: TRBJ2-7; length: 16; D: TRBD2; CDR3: CASRQALAGGRDEQYF
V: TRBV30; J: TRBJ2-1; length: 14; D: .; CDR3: CAWSPAVTYNEQFF
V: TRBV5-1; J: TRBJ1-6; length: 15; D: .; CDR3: CASSHGTDYNSPLHF
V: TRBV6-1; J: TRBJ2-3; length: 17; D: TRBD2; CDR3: CASSEAPAGGWTDTQYF
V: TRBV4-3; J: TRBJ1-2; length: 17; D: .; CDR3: CASSQDSAIWGPYGYTF
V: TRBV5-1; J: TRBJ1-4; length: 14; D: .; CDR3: CASSFRQGNEKLFF
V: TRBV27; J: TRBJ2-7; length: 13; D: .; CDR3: CASSERRPYEQYF
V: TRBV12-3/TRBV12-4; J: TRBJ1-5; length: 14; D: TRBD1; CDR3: CASSTTGGRQPQHF
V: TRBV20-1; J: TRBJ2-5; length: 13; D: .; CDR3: CSARPNTKETQYF
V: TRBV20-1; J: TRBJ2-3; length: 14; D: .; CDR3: CGGSSRDRTDTQYF
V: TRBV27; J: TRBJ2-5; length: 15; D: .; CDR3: CASSFLPGVQETQYF
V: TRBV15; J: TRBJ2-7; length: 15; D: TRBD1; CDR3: CATSQGQGGSYEQYF
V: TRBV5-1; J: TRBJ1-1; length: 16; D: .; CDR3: CASSLGPTSGSTEAFF
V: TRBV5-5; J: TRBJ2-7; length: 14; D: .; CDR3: CASSPRLGSYEQYF
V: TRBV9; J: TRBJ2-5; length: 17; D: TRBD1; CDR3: CASSVSPRVGGGETQYF
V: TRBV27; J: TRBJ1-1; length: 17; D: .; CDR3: CASSLRGKVLGNTEAFF
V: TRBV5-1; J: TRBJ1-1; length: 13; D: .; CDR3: CASSDTVGTEAFF
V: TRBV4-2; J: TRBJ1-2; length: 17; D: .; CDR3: CASSQVVREDRDNGYTF
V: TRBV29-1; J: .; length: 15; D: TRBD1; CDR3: CSVGYWDREGYEQYF
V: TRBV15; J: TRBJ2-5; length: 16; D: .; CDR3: CATSEAGASPQETQYF
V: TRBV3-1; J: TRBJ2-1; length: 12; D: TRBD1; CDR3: CASSLRQGKEFF